A single sample is the source of the 29 T cell receptor beta chains below, sequenced in a study of OX40 agonist ivuxolimab in advanced cancers. Produced via immunoSEQ multiplex PCR; TCRdb's table is partial and in-frame only. The sample lists some 37,000 clones; 88% were seen once. The material was CD4+ or CD8+ T cells sorted from blood, obtained in a trial of the OX40 agonist ivuxolimab. These TCRs come from an adult with an advanced solid tumor such as melanoma, head and neck, liver or kidney cancer.

This clone appeared once. The rearrangement joins TRBV19 to TRBJ2-6, with D tentatively TRBD2 (5 bases). Germline V gives CDR1 LNHDA, CDR2 SQIVND (reference sequence). This CDR3 contains 14 residues. V was clipped by 7 bases and J by 0 bases, with 7 bases between them. CDR3 sequence reads: CASNDYSGANVLTF. CDR3 nucleotides: TGTGCCAGTAACGACTACTCTGGGGCCAACGTCCTGACTTTC.

The chain combines TRBV4-2 with TRBJ2-5, with D perhaps matching TRBD1 (5 bases). V dropped 5 bases and J dropped 3 bases, with 13 bases sitting between them. Germline V gives CDR1 LGHNA, CDR2 YNFKEQ. This CDR3 comprises 14 residues. The CDR3 DNA sequence: TGTGCCAGCAGCTTGGGGCACCTAGAAGAGACCCAGTACTTC. It specifies CASSLGHLEETQYF.

This chain links TRBV28 with TRBJ1-3; D remains unclear. Germline V gives CDR1 MDHEN, CDR2 SYDVKM. This CDR3 has 15 amino acids. Between the trimmed V and J ends, which lost 6 bases and 4 bases, there was a span of 16 bases. The CDR3, as DNA: TGTGCCAGCAGCCTGGACGGATACTCAGGAAACACCATATATTTT. This gives the protein CASSLDGYSGNTIYF. Based on the CDR3 plus reference TRBV28 and TRBJ1-3, the full variable domain is DVKVTQSSRYLVKRTGEKVFLECVQDMDHENMFWYRQDPGLGLRLIYFSYDVKMKEKGDIPEGYSVSREKKERFSLILESASTNQTSMYLCASSLDGYSGNTIYFGEGSWLTVV.

The V gene is TRBV9, the J gene TRBJ2-1, with no clear D. This CDR3 spans 12 amino acids. V was shortened by 4 bases and J by 10 bases, with 12 bases between the two germline ends. CDR1 is SGDLS and CDR2 is YYNGEE in the germline V gene. CDR3 residues: CASSPMMGEQFF. The DNA for the CDR3 is TGTGCCAGCAGCCCGATGATGGGAGAGCAGTTCTTC. Using reference TRBV9 and TRBJ2-1 for the parts outside the CDR3, the full variable domain is DSGVTQTPKHLITATGQRVTLRCSPRSGDLSVYWYQQSLDQGLQFLIQYYNGEERAKGNILERFSAQQFPDLHSELNLSSLELGDSALYFCASSPMMGEQFFGPGTRLTVL.

This clone appeared a single time. This rearrangement joins TRBV10-3 to TRBJ2-7, with 7 bases lining up with TRBD2. This CDR3 region has 19 residues. Unmatched junction bases numbered 19, after V lost 2 bases and J lost 3 bases. The germline CDR1 and CDR2 sequences are ENHRY and SYGVKD. The CDR3 DNA reads as TGTGCCATCAGTGAGATTTTCGGGGAGGGCCTGGGCACTGACTACGAGCAGTACTTC. Residues: CAISEIFGEGLGTDYEQYF.

The chain couples TRBV5-1 to TRBJ2-1; 13 bases match TRBD2. Germline-derived CDR1 and CDR2 are SGHRS and YFSETQ. J lost 6 bases, V lost 0 bases, and 6 bases had no gene match. The CDR3 has 17 residues. CDR3 protein: CASSLVGLAGSFNEQFF. In DNA form, the CDR3 reads TGCGCCAGCAGCTTGGTGGGACTAGCGGGGAGCTTCAATGAGCAGTTCTTC.

J is TRBJ2-1 and V is TRBV14, with 13 bases lining up with TRBD2. V lost 0 bases, J lost 4 bases, and 0 bases stayed unmatched. The germline V gene encodes CDR1 SGHDN and CDR2 FVKESK. This CDR3 contains 16 residues. CDR3 in amino acids: CASSQELAGGYNEQFF. The CDR3, as DNA: TGTGCCAGCAGCCAAGAACTAGCGGGAGGGTACAATGAGCAGTTCTTC.

The sample holds a few counts of this clone. V usage is TRBV7-3 and J usage is TRBJ2-1; D not certain. V lost 5 bases and J 13 bases, leaving 6 bases between the germline ends. The CDR3 runs 9 residues. Germline CDR1 is SGHTA and CDR2 is FQGTGA. CDR3 in amino acids: CASSTHQFF. The CDR3 region has the DNA TGTGCCAGCAGCACCCACCAGTTCTTC.

This chain connects TRBV19 to TRBJ1-1; the D gene is possibly TRBD1 (5 bases). Germline V gene data show CDR1 as LNHDA and CDR2 as SQIVND (reference sequence). The CDR3 consists of 13 residues. V lost 7 bases, J lost 7 bases, and 16 bases lay in between. The CDR3 DNA is TGTGCCAGTACCCTCCGCCAGGGTTATGAAGCTTTCTTT. Its translation: CASTLRQGYEAFF.

By share, this clone counts as medium-sized. V usage is TRBV6-5 and J usage is TRBJ2-1; no clear D. V was pared by 8 bases and J by 1 base, with 9 bases between. Germline V gene data show CDR1 as MNHEY and CDR2 as SVGAGI. The CDR3 covers 13 residues. The CDR3 nucleotides are TGTGCCAGCCGTTGGGGATCCTACAATGAGCAGTTCTTC. Its translation: CASRWGSYNEQFF.

CDR3: CASSFQASYQETQYF. The CDR3 bases are TGTGCCAGCAGCTTTCAGGCCTCTTACCAAGAGACCCAGTACTTC. V and J are TRBV5-8 and TRBJ2-5, with no clear D. V lost 2 bases and J lost 0, with 11 bases in between. This CDR3 comprises 15 residues. The V gene's germline CDR1 is SGHTS and CDR2 YDEGEE.

The chain carries TRBV29-1 and TRBJ1-1; TRBD1 agrees at 9 bases. The CDR3 length is 15 residues. CDR1 is SQVTM and CDR2 is ANQGSEA in the germline V gene. V dropped 5 bases and J dropped 5; count of bases not matched to a gene: 12. The CDR3 DNA is TGCAGCGTTTTGGGTGACAGGGGGGATGATACTGAAGCTTTCTTT. The encoded protein is CSVLGDRGDDTEAFF.

This chain connects TRBV2 to TRBJ2-1; a weak D match, TRBD2 (6 bases). V shed 1 base and J shed 2 bases, with 9 bases lying between them. Germline V CDR1 and CDR2: SNHLY, FYNNEI. CDR3 length: 15 amino acids. Here the CDR3 reads CASSEDLATYNEQFF. The CDR3 coding sequence is TGTGCCAGCAGTGAAGACCTAGCGACCTACAATGAGCAGTTCTTC.

This clone appeared a single time. This chain links TRBV9 with TRBJ2-7; 8 bases map to TRBD1. The germline V gene has CDR1 SGDLS and CDR2 YYNGEE. CDR3 length: 15 residues. Unmatched junction bases numbered 8, after V lost 3 bases and J lost 3 bases. Here the CDR3 DNA reads TGTGCCAGCAGCGGGCCCGACAGGGGAGACTACGAGCAGTACTTC. The encoded protein is CASSGPDRGDYEQYF.

The gene calls are TRBV11-2 and TRBJ2-7, with D hard to call. This CDR3 is 10 amino acids long. From germline, CDR1 is SGHAT and CDR2 FQNNGV. Trimming removed 2 bases from V and 5 bases from J, with 1 base in between. The CDR3 region has the DNA TGTGCCAGCAGCTTAAACGAGCAGTACTTC. Translating gives CASSLNEQYF.

CDR3 coding DNA: TGTGCCAGCAGCCAATTTATGACGAACATTCAGTACTTC. Its translation: CASSQFMTNIQYF. The chain joins TRBV4-2 to TRBJ2-4; no clear D. The V and J ends lost 2 bases and 7 bases respectively, with 9 bases between them. The CDR3 runs to 13 residues. The germline gives CDR1 LGHNA, CDR2 YNFKEQ.

Concerning this clone itself: This likely comes from a read error, as the CDR3 has no conserved phenylalanine or tryptophan at its end. It is unclear where the CDR3 begins or ends on the DNA, so no DNA is shown, and the CDR3 is as TCRdb lists it. This chain links TRBV19 with TRBJ1-1; the table assigns TRBD1, which was not confirmed against the DNA. Germline CDR1 and CDR2: LNHDA and SQIVND (reference sequence). The CDR3 region is 14 residues in length, termini included. CDR3 in amino acids: CASSPTPGQGLFES.

The genes are TRBV19 and TRBJ2-5; D perhaps matches TRBD1 (6 bases). The CDR3 extends over 14 amino acids. Germline V gene lookup returns CDR1 LNHDA and CDR2 SQIVND (reference sequence). Between the trimmed V and J ends, which lost 3 bases and 2 bases, there was a span of 10 bases. The CDR3 nucleotides read TGTGCCAGTAGTATTGGTGGACAGCAAGAGACCCAGTACTTC. This codes for CASSIGGQQETQYF. Combining the CDR3 with reference TRBV19 and TRBJ2-5 gives the whole variable domain DGGITQSPKYLFRKEGQNVTLSCEQNLNHDAMYWYRQDPGQGLRLIYYSQIVNDFQKGDIAEGYSVSREKKESFPLTVTSAQKNPTAFYLCASSIGGQQETQYFGPGTRLLVL.

In nucleotides, the CDR3 is TGTGCCAGCAGCTTTAGCGGGAGCGGGGAGACCCAGTACTTC. Translating gives CASSFSGSGETQYF. The chain couples TRBV7-3 to TRBJ2-5; 9 bases map to TRBD2. Germline CDR1 is SGHTA and CDR2 is FQGTGA. V was pared by 3 bases and J by 5 bases, with 4 bases of the junction left unmatched. There are 14 residues in the CDR3.

The rearrangement joins TRBV27 to TRBJ1-4; D is possibly TRBD1 (5 bases). CDR1 and CDR2 from the germline V gene are MNHEY and SMNVEV (reference sequence). Deletions cut 6 bases from V and 2 bases from J, with 7 bases between. This CDR3 has 13 amino acids. The CDR3 DNA follows: TGTGCCAGCAGAGCAGGGACTAATGAAAAACTGTTTTTT. As protein: CASRAGTNEKLFF.

The V gene is TRBV5-5, the J gene TRBJ1-3, with a weak D call TRBD1 (5 bases). The germline V and J ends were trimmed by 4 bases and 6 bases, with 14 bases remaining between them. The CDR3 totals 14 residues. Germline CDR1 SGHKS, CDR2 YYEKEE (reference sequence). The DNA for the CDR3 is TGTGCCAGCAGCCCTGGGGACGGTGAAAACACCATATATTTT. Translated: CASSPGDGENTIYF. Using reference TRBV5-5 and TRBJ1-3 for the parts outside the CDR3, the full variable domain is DAGVTQSPTHLIKTRGQQVTLRCSPISGHKSVSWYQQVLGQGPQFIFQYYEKEERGRGNFPDRFSARQFPNYSSELNVNALLLGDSALYLCASSPGDGENTIYFGEGSWLTVV.

The chain uses TRBV9 and TRBJ1-1, with 8 bases aligning to TRBD1. The CDR3 spans 14 residues. The germline gives CDR1 SGDLS, CDR2 YYNGEE. Trimming took 4 bases from V and 4 from J; bases not matched to a gene: 6. CDR3 amino acids: CASSPWTGPTEAFF. Here the CDR3 DNA reads TGTGCCAGCAGCCCCTGGACAGGGCCCACTGAAGCTTTCTTT.

V gene TRBV9 combines with J gene TRBJ2-2; TRBD2 matches 14 bases. The germline gives CDR1 SGDLS, CDR2 YYNGEE. Germline trimming cut 3 bases from V and 3 bases from J; bases unmatched to any gene: 7. The CDR3 has 18 amino acids. CDR3 protein: CASSAGLAGVFHTGELFF. The CDR3 region has the DNA TGTGCCAGCAGCGCGGGACTAGCGGGAGTTTTTCACACCGGGGAGCTGTTTTTT.

The V and J genes are TRBV9 and TRBJ2-2; D is undetermined. Germline-derived CDR1 and CDR2 are SGDLS and YYNGEE. The CDR3 length is 12 residues. Trimming shortened V by 3 bases and J by 6 bases, and 6 bases separated the two germline ends. The chain's CDR3 is CASSARPGELFF. In DNA, the CDR3 is TGTGCCAGCAGCGCACGCCCCGGGGAGCTGTTTTTT.

This sequence joins TRBV7-9 and TRBJ2-1; D not resolved. V was trimmed by 1 base and J by 9 bases, leaving 7 bases between them. The CDR3 spans 12 residues. The germline gives CDR1 SEHNR, CDR2 FQNEAQ (reference sequence). For the CDR3, the DNA is TGTGCCAGCAGCTTAGTTGTTACTGAGCAGTTCTTC. It yields the protein CASSLVVTEQFF.

This clone was picked up one time. The chain is built from TRBV6-5 and TRBJ1-4; D remains ambiguous. The V end was cut by 5 bases, the J end by 7 bases, with 11 bases between. CDR1 and CDR2 (germline): MNHEY, SVGAGI. The CDR3 runs to 13 residues. DNA for the CDR3: TGTGCCAGCAGTCGCAGGCTTGGTGAAAAACTGTTTTTT. Translating gives CASSRRLGEKLFF.

V is TRBV28 and J is TRBJ1-5, with 8 bases aligning to TRBD1. CDR3 length: 15 residues. Trimming at V came to 4 bases and at J to 2 bases, leaving 4 bases not matched to a gene. Germline loops: CDR1 MDHEN, CDR2 SYDVKM. The chain's CDR3 is CASSSLQGGNQPQHF. In DNA, the CDR3 is TGTGCCAGCAGTTCCCTACAGGGGGGCAATCAGCCCCAGCATTTT. The complete variable domain, with remaining parts taken from reference TRBV28 and TRBJ1-5, reads DVKVTQSSRYLVKRTGEKVFLECVQDMDHENMFWYRQDPGLGLRLIYFSYDVKMKEKGDIPEGYSVSREKKERFSLILESASTNQTSMYLCASSSLQGGNQPQHFGDGTRLSIL.

The rearrangement joins TRBV5-6 to TRBJ2-3; 11 bases map to TRBD2. This CDR3 contains 19 residues. Germline V gene sequence: CDR1 SGHDT, CDR2 YYEEEE. After removal of 4 bases from V and 0 bases from J, the junction contained 13 bases not matched to a gene. CDR3 nucleotide sequence: TGTGCCAGCAGCAAACTTGGGTGGGGACTAGCGGTTAGCACAGATACGCAGTATTTT. Translating gives CASSKLGWGLAVSTDTQYF. The complete variable domain, with remaining parts taken from reference TRBV5-6 and TRBJ2-3, reads DAGVTQSPTHLIKTRGQQVTLRCSPKSGHDTVSWYQQALGQGPQFIFQYYEEEERQRGNFPDRFSGHQFPNYSSELNVNALLLGDSALYLCASSKLGWGLAVSTDTQYFGPGTRLTVL.

The chain recombines TRBV7-6 with TRBJ2-3, with unresolved D. Trimming removed 5 bases at V and 7 bases at J, with 19 bases between. The length of the CDR3 is 15 residues. The germline gives CDR1 SGHVS, CDR2 FNYEAQ. Here the CDR3 reads CASSARIPEFNTQYF. The DNA for the CDR3 is TGTGCCAGCAGCGCCCGAATCCCCGAGTTTAATACGCAGTATTTT.